The 21 T cell receptor beta chains given below trace back to one sample, sequenced in a study of a mutant IDH1 vaccine in newly diagnosed glioma. No antigens are known for them. Time point reported: week 35, safety follow-up. A single vaccine dose contained 300 ug of mutant IDH1 20-mer peptide, and topical imiquimod was used with it. Only in-frame clones appear in the TCRdb table, and some are missing; sequencing was by immunoSEQ multiplex PCR. The top ten clones hold approximately 11% of a sample with some 30,000 clones, around four fifths of them seen once. The input for sequencing was PBMCs, taken from a glioma patient whose treatment included an IDH1 peptide vaccine. Every receptor here comes from a middle-aged woman with glioma.

V and J are TRBV5-8 and TRBJ2-7; 7 nucleotides line up with TRBD1. V lost 3 bases to trimming and J lost 2 bases; unmatched junction nucleotides: 2. The CDR3 covers 13 residues. Germline V gives CDR1 SGHTS, CDR2 YDEGEE. CDR3 DNA sequence: TGTGCCAGCAGCTACGGACAGGCCTACGAGCAGTACTTC. Translation: CASSYGQAYEQYF.

This sequence joins TRBV6-1 and TRBJ2-3; D is perhaps TRBD1 or TRBD2 (5 bases each). The CDR3 is made up of 14 amino acids. Germline assignment: CDR1 MNHNS and CDR2 SASEGT. V was pared by 3 bases and J by 4 bases, with 11 bases between. The CDR3 spells CASSEGVGADTQYF. CDR3 sequence (DNA): TGTGCCAGCAGTGAGGGCGTGGGGGCAGATACGCAGTATTTT.

The V and J genes are TRBV18 and TRBJ2-7; unclear D gene. Per the germline V gene, CDR1 is KGHSH and CDR2 is LQKENI. This CDR3 comprises 13 residues. The V and J ends lost 4 bases and 0 bases respectively, with 7 bases between them. In DNA, the CDR3 is TGTGCCAGCTCACAAAGGAGCTCCTACGAGCAGTACTTC. Its protein product is CASSQRSSYEQYF.

The chain joins TRBV25-1 to TRBJ1-4; D perhaps matches TRBD1 (6 bases). This CDR3 is 15 amino acids long. Germline CDR1 MGHDK, CDR2 SYGVNS. Trimming removed 8 bases at V and 8 bases at J, with 21 bases between. This CDR3 is CASGWGGALNEKLFF. The DNA for the CDR3 is TGTGCCAGCGGATGGGGGGGGGCGCTGAACGAAAAACTGTTTTTT.

CDR3 nucleotides: TGTGCCAGCAGTGGGCAACAGCAAGAGACCCAGTACTTC. Amino acid sequence: CASSGQQQETQYF. J is TRBJ2-5 and V is TRBV2, with unresolved D. Per germline, CDR1 SNHLY and CDR2 FYNNEI. This CDR3 contains 13 residues. V shed 4 bases and J shed 2 bases, with 8 bases lying between them.

This sequence joins TRBV9 and TRBJ1-2; TRBD1 agrees at 9 bases. The V segment lost 5 bases and the J segment 3 bases; nucleotides outside the gene matches: 5. The CDR3 is 14 amino acids. The V gene's germline CDR1 is SGDLS and CDR2 YYNGEE. CDR3 in amino acids: CASSVQGADYGYTF. As DNA, the CDR3 is TGTGCCAGCAGTGTACAGGGGGCAGACTATGGCTACACCTTC.

This clone has just a few counts. J is TRBJ1-1 and V is TRBV5-4, with 7 nucleotides matching TRBD1. J lost 4 bases, V lost 4 bases, and 7 bases had no gene match. Germline-derived CDR1 and CDR2 are SGHNT and YYREEE (reference sequence). The length of the CDR3 is 14 residues. CDR3 nucleotides: TGTGCCAGCAGCAAGAAGGCAGGGGGCACTGAAGCTTTCTTT. Amino acid sequence: CASSKKAGGTEAFF.

This rearrangement joins TRBV18 to TRBJ1-1; no reliable D call. Trimming took 4 bases from V and 0 from J, leaving 6 bases between them. The germline V gene has CDR1 KGHSH and CDR2 LQKENI. The CDR3 length is 13 residues. CDR3 protein: CASSQGMNTEAFF. CDR3 coding DNA: TGTGCCAGCTCACAGGGTATGAACACTGAAGCTTTCTTT.

The chain uses TRBV13 and TRBJ1-3; TRBD1 agrees at 8 bases. In germline, CDR1 is PRHDT, CDR2 FYEKMQ (reference sequence). V lost 4 bases and J lost 5; bases outside the gene matches: 7. The CDR3 is 15 amino acids. CDR3 DNA: TGTGCCAGCAGCTCTGACAGGGGCGCTAGAAACACCATATATTTT. Residues: CASSSDRGARNTIYF.

The chain carries TRBV4-3 and TRBJ1-2; maybe TRBD1 (5 bases). The length of the CDR3 is 13 residues. Trimming stripped 4 bases from V and 2 bases from J, with 8 bases between. The germline CDR1 and CDR2 sequences are LGHNA and YSLEER. In DNA form, the CDR3 reads TGCGCCAGCAGCCCGACAGAGAACTATGGCTACACCTTC. Protein product: CASSPTENYGYTF.

The chain uses TRBV19 and TRBJ1-5; 9 positions match TRBD1. The CDR3 contains 15 residues. The V gene's germline CDR1 is LNHDA and CDR2 SQIVND (reference sequence). Trimming removed 7 bases from V and 4 bases from J; junction bases left unmatched: 8. The CDR3: CASIGGQGGNQPQHF. The CDR3 bases are TGTGCCAGTATTGGGGGACAGGGTGGTAATCAGCCCCAGCATTTT.

CDR3 nucleotide sequence: TGTGCCAGCAGGGACATCTTAGCAGTCTACGAGCAGTACTTC. Its protein product is CASRDILAVYEQYF. The chain couples TRBV11-2 to TRBJ2-7; D may be TRBD1 (5 bases). Germline CDR1 SGHAT, CDR2 FQNNGV. Trimming took off 6 bases at V and 3 bases at J, with 15 bases between the two ends. The CDR3 is made up of 14 amino acids.

J is TRBJ2-7 and V is TRBV2; D could derive from TRBD1 or TRBD2 (5 bases each). CDR1 and CDR2 (germline): SNHLY, FYNNEI. Between the trimmed V and J ends, which lost 9 bases and 2 bases, there was a span of 11 bases. The CDR3 runs 12 residues. The CDR3 loop is CARGDGPYEQYF. DNA for the CDR3: TGTGCCAGAGGGGACGGCCCCTACGAGCAGTACTTC.

The CDR3 loop reads CASGLTSGGPETQYF. CDR3 coding DNA: TGCGCCAGCGGGCTTACTAGCGGGGGGCCGGAGACCCAGTACTTC. The chain combines TRBV5-1 with TRBJ2-5; 12 nucleotides line up with TRBD2. The CDR3 is 15 residues long. J gave up 5 bases and V 7 bases, and 9 bases lay outside the gene matches. Germline V gene lookup returns CDR1 SGHRS and CDR2 YFSETQ.

The chain combines TRBV30 with TRBJ2-7, with no clear D. Trimming took off 0 bases at V and 4 bases at J, with 10 bases between the two ends. Germline-derived CDR1 and CDR2 are GTSNPN and SVGIG (reference sequence). CDR3 length equals 13 residues. The CDR3 loop reads CAWSVDYEYEQYF. Here the CDR3 DNA reads TGTGCCTGGAGTGTTGATTATGAGTACGAGCAGTACTTC.

The count of this clone is one. The chain carries TRBV4-3 and TRBJ1-1; no firm D call. CDR1 and CDR2 (germline): LGHNA, YSLEER. The CDR3 extends over 15 amino acids. V was trimmed by 3 bases and J by 5 bases, leaving 16 bases between them. The CDR3 region has the DNA TGCGCCAGCAGCCAGCCAACGAGGGATAGGACTGAAGCTTTCTTT. Residues: CASSQPTRDRTEAFF.

The chain joins TRBV29-1 to TRBJ2-5, with a tentative D call TRBD2 (6 bases). Germline CDR1 SQVTM, CDR2 ANQGSEA. With 4 bases removed from V and 0 bases from J, the gap between germline ends came to 6 bases. The CDR3 runs 12 residues. CDR3 sequence reads: CSVGRDQETQYF. The CDR3 DNA reads TGCAGCGTTGGGAGGGACCAAGAGACCCAGTACTTC. Looking up the rest from reference TRBV29-1 and TRBJ2-5 gives the full variable domain: SAVISQKPSRDICQRGTSLTIQCQVDSQVTMMFWYRQQPGQSLTLIATANQGSEATYESGFVIDKFPISRPNLTFSTLTVSNMSPEDSSIYLCSVGRDQETQYFGPGTRLLVL.

The chain couples TRBV7-9 to TRBJ1-5; no definite D call. Trimming removed 5 bases at V and 7 bases at J, with 15 bases between. The CDR3 contains 14 residues. The germline gives CDR1 SEHNR, CDR2 FQNEAQ (reference sequence). This chain's CDR3 is CASSPDGVGQPQHF. CDR3 sequence (DNA): TGTGCCAGCAGCCCAGACGGGGTCGGGCAGCCCCAGCATTTT. Together with reference TRBV7-9 and TRBJ1-5, the CDR3 gives the full variable domain: DTGVSQNPRHKITKRGQNVTFRCDPISEHNRLYWYRQTLGQGPEFLTYFQNEAQLEKSRLLSDRFSAERPKGSFSTLEIQRTEQGDSAMYLCASSPDGVGQPQHFGDGTRLSIL.

As for this clone: One end of the junction varies from germline; a read error may be responsible. The chain recombines TRBV14 with TRBJ2-7; TRBD1 is a possible D gene (6 bases). CDR3 length equals 11 residues. Germline lookup yields CDR1 SGHDN and CDR2 FVKESK. The CDR3 DNA reads as TGTGCCAGCAGCGATGGACTCGCAGGGGACTTC. Translating gives CASSDGLAGDF.

DNA for the CDR3: TGTGCCAGCAGTGAACTGGGTGACGGGAGCTACGAGCAGTACTTC. Protein product: CASSELGDGSYEQYF. The chain links TRBV25-1 to TRBJ2-7; D perhaps matches TRBD2 (6 bases). Trimming pared 2 bases from V and 3 bases from J, leaving 14 bases between. Germline loops: CDR1 MGHDK, CDR2 SYGVNS. The CDR3 runs to 15 residues.

The chain combines TRBV5-8 with TRBJ2-5; D is possibly TRBD2 (6 bases). The CDR3 runs to 13 residues. The germline V gene encodes CDR1 SGHTS and CDR2 YDEGEE. V gave up 2 bases and J gave up 5 bases, with 10 bases separating them. CDR3: CASSFRGRETQYF. CDR3 DNA sequence: TGTGCCAGCAGCTTCAGAGGGAGGGAGACCCAGTACTTC.